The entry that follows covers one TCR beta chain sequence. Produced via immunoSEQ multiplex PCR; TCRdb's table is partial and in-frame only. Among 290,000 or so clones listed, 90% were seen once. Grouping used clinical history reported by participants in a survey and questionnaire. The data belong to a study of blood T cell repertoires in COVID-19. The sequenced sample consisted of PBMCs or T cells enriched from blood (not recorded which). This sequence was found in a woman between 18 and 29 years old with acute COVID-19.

The CDR3 loop reads CASSPNTEAFF. The CDR3 region has the DNA TGTGCCAGCAGCCCTAACACTGAAGCTTTCTTT. J is TRBJ1-1 and V is TRBV16; D gene unclear. This CDR3 comprises 11 residues. In germline, CDR1 is KGHSY, CDR2 FQNENV. V gave up 4 bases and J gave up 2 bases, with 2 bases separating them.